This entry concerns a single T cell receptor beta chain. The entry originates in a study of blood T cell repertoires in COVID-19. Background on the study: Sites in the United States, Italy and Spain provided acute and convalescent COVID-19 samples. PBMCs, B-cell-depleted T cells, or T cells were the source of the cDNA or gDNA that made up the material.

Per the original methods: Reference gene primer amplification in the assay estimated nucleated cell counts. TCRdb keeps only in-frame clones here, not all; method: immunoSEQ multiplex PCR. From that table come the V and J calls and clone size; the DNA was used to work out D and trimming. In the table there are about 180,000 clones, more than 70% of which are singletons. V gave up 2 bases and J gave up 3 bases, with 14 bases separating them. The germline CDR1 and CDR2 sequences are LGHDT and YNNKEL (reference sequence). The CDR3 has 17 amino acids. This chain joins TRBV3-1 (or the pseudogene TRBV3-2) and TRBJ1-6; D is perhaps TRBD1 (6 bases). The sequenced material came from peripheral blood. The clonotype comes from a woman aged 80 or over with active or convalescent COVID-19. DNA for the CDR3: TGTGCCAGCAGCCAACCAGTGGGGGCTGGCTATAATTCACCCCTCCACTTT. Protein product: CASSQPVGAGYNSPLHF.